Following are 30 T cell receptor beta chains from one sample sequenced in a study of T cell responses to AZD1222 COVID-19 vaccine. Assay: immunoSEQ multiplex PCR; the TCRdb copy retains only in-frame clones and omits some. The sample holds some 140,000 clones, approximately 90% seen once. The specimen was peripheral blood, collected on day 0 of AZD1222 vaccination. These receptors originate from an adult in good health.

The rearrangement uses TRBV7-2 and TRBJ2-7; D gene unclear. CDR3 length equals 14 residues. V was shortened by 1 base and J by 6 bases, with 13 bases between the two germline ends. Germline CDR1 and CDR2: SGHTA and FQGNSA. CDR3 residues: CASSLGVTSREQYF. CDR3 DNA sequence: TGTGCCAGCAGCTTAGGAGTGACGTCGCGCGAGCAGTACTTC. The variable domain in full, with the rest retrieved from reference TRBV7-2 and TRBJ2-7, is GAGVSQSPSNKVTEKGKDVELRCDPISGHTALYWYRQSLGQGLEFLIYFQGNSAPDKSGLPSDRFSAERTGGSVSTLTIQRTQQEDSAVYLCASSLGVTSREQYFGPGTRLTVT.

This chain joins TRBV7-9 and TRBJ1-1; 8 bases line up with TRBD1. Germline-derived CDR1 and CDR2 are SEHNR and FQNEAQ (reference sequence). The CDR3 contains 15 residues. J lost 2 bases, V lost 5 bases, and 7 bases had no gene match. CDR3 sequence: CASSTDRAGNTEAFF. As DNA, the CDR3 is TGTGCCAGCAGCACGGACAGGGCTGGCAACACTGAAGCTTTCTTT.

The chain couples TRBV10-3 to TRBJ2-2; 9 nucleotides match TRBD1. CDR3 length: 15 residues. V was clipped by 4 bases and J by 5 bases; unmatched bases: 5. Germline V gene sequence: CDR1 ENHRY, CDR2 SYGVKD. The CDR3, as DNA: TGTGCCATCAGTGCGGGACAGGGAGGGACCGGGGAGCTGTTTTTT. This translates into CAISAGQGGTGELFF.

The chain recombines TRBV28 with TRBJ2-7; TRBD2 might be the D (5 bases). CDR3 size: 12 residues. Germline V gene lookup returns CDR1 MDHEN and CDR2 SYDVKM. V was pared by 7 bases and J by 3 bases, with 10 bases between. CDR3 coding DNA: TGTGCCAGCACCCCCCGGGGCTACGAGCAGTACTTC. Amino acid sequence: CASTPRGYEQYF.

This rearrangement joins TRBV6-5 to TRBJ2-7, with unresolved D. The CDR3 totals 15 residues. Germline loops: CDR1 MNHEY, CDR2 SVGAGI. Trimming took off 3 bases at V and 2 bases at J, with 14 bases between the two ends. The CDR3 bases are TGTGCCAGCAGTTATGGCCAGGCCGTCACCTACGAGCAGTACTTC. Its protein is CASSYGQAVTYEQYF.

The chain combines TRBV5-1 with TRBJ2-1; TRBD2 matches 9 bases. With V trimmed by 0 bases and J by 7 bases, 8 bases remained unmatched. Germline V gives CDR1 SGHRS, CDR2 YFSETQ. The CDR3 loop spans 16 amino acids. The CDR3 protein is CASSLARASGANEQFF. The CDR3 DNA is TGCGCCAGCAGCTTGGCCCGGGCTAGCGGGGCGAATGAGCAGTTCTTC. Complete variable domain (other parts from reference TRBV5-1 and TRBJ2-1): KAGVTQTPRYLIKTRGQQVTLSCSPISGHRSVSWYQQTPGQGLQFLFEYFSETQRNKGNFPGRFSGRQFSNSRSEMNVSTLELGDSALYLCASSLARASGANEQFFGPGTRLTVL.

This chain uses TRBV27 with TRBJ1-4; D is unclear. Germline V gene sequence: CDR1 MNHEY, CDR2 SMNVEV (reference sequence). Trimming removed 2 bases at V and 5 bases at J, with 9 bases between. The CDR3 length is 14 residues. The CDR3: CASSLIGKNEKLFF. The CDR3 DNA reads TGTGCCAGCAGTTTAATAGGGAAGAATGAAAAACTGTTTTTT.

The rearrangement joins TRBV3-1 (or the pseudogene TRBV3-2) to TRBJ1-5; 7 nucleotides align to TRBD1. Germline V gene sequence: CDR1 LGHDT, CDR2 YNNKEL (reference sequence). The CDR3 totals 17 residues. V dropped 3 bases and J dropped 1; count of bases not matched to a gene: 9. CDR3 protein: CASSQEPGGPSNQPQHF. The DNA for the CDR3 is TGTGCCAGCAGCCAGGAACCAGGGGGGCCGAGCAATCAGCCCCAGCATTTT.

The chain's CDR3 is CATSRVPQGTQEKLFF. The CDR3 nucleotides are TGTGCCACCAGCAGAGTCCCACAGGGAACGCAGGAAAAACTGTTTTTT. V and J are TRBV15 and TRBJ1-4; tentative D call: TRBD1 (6 bases). This CDR3 is built from 16 residues. Germline V gene lookup returns CDR1 LNHNV and CDR2 YYDKDF (reference sequence). With 1 base removed from V and 8 bases from J, the gap between germline ends came to 17 bases. Complete variable domain (other parts from reference TRBV15 and TRBJ1-4): DAMVIQNPRYQVTQFGKPVTLSCSQTLNHNVMYWYQQKSSQAPKLLFHYYDKDFNNEADTPDNFQSRRPNTSFCFLDIRSPGLGDTAMYLCATSRVPQGTQEKLFFGSGTQLSVL.

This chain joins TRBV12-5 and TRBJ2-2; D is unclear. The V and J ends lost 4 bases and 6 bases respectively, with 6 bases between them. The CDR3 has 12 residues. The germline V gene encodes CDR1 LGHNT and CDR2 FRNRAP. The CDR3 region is CASGYGSGELFF. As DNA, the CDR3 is TGTGCTAGTGGTTATGGTTCCGGGGAGCTGTTTTTT.

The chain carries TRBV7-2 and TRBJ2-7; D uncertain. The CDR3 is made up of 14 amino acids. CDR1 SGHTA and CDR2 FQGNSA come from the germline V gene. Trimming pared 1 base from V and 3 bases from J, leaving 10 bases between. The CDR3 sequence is CASSLGGSLYEQYF. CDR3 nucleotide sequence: TGTGCCAGCAGCTTAGGTGGCTCCCTCTACGAGCAGTACTTC. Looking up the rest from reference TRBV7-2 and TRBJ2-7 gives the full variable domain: GAGVSQSPSNKVTEKGKDVELRCDPISGHTALYWYRQSLGQGLEFLIYFQGNSAPDKSGLPSDRFSAERTGGSVSTLTIQRTQQEDSAVYLCASSLGGSLYEQYFGPGTRLTVT.

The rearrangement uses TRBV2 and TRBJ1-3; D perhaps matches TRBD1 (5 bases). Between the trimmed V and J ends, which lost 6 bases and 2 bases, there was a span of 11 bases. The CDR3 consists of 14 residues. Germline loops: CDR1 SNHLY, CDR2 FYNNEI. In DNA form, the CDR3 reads TGTGCCAGCAGGAACAGGATCACTGGAAACACCATATATTTT. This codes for CASRNRITGNTIYF. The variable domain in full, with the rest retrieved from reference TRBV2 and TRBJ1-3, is EPEVTQTPSHQVTQMGQEVILRCVPISNHLYFYWYRQILGQKVEFLVSFYNNEISEKSEIFDDQFSVERPDGSNFTLKIRSTKLEDSAMYFCASRNRITGNTIYFGEGSWLTVV.

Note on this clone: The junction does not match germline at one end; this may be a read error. This CDR3 reads CPSSYSLAGGPGETQYF. For the CDR3, the DNA is TGCCCCAGCAGCTACAGCCTAGCGGGGGGGCCAGGGGAGACCCAGTACTTC. The chain joins TRBV5-1 to TRBJ2-5; 12 bases map to TRBD2. This CDR3 comprises 17 residues. Germline V gene data show CDR1 as SGHRS and CDR2 as YFSETQ.

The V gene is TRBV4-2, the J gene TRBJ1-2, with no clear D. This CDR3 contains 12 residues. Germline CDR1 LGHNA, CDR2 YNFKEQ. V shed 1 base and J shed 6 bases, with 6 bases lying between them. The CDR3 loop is CASSQVGDGYTF. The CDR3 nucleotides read TGTGCCAGCAGCCAAGTTGGGGATGGCTACACCTTC.

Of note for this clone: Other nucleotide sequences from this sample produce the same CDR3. The CDR3 spells CASSLMGNQPQHF. CDR3 coding DNA: TGTGCCAGCAGTTTGATGGGGAATCAGCCCCAGCATTTT. J is TRBJ1-5 and V is TRBV28; unclear D gene. Germline assignment: CDR1 MDHEN and CDR2 SYDVKM. The CDR3 extends over 13 amino acids. V was clipped by 3 bases and J by 4 bases, with 7 bases between them.

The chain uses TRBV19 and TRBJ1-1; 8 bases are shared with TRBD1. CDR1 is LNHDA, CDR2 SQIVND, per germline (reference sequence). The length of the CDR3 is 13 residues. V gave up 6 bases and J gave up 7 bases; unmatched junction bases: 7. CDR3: CASSRDRRDEAFF. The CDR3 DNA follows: TGTGCCAGTAGCCGGGACAGGCGAGATGAAGCTTTCTTT.

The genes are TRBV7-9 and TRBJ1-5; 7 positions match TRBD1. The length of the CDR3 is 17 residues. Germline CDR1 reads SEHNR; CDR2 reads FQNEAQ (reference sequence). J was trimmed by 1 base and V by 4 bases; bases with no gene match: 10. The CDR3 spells CASSSGRQTGSNQPQHF. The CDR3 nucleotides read TGTGCCAGCAGCTCGGGACGCCAGACAGGGAGCAATCAGCCCCAGCATTTT.

The chain's CDR3 is CASSSPFENYGYTF. CDR3 nucleotides: TGTGCCAGCAGCTCCCCGTTCGAAAACTATGGCTACACCTTC. The chain employs TRBV7-2 and TRBJ1-2; the D is unclear. With 4 bases removed from V and 2 bases from J, the gap between germline ends came to 11 bases. The CDR3 loop spans 14 amino acids. Germline-derived CDR1 and CDR2 are SGHTA and FQGNSA.

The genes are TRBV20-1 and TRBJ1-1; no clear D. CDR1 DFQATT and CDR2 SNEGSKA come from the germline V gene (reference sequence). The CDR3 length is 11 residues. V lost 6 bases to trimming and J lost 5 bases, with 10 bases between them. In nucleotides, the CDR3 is TGCAGTGCGCGCCAGTGGACTGAAGCTTTCTTT. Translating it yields CSARQWTEAFF.

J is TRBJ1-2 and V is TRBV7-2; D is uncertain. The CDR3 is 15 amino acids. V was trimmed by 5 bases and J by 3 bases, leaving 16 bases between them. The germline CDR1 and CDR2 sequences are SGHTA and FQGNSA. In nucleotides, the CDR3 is TGTGCCAGCAGCCAGTTGGCACTCTCAGACTATGGCTACACCTTC. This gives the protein CASSQLALSDYGYTF.

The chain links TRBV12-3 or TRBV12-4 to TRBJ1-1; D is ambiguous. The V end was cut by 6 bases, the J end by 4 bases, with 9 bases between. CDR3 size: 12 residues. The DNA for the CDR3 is TGTGCCAGCAGCGAGGCGGGCACTGAAGCTTTCTTT. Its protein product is CASSEAGTEAFF.

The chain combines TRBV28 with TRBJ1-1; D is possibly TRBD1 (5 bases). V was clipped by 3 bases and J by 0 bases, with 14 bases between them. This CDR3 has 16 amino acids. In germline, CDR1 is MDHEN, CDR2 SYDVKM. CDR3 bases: TGTGCCAGCAGTTTTGAACCAGGGACGGTGAACACTGAAGCTTTCTTT. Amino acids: CASSFEPGTVNTEAFF.

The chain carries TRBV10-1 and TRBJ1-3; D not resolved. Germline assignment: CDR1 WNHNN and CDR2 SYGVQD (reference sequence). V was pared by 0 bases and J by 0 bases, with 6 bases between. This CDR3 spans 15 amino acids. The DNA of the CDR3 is TGCGCCAGCAGTGAGTCCACGAGCTCTGGAAACACCATATATTTT. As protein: CASSESTSSGNTIYF.

The CDR3 region is CASGLATGTSYTQYF. CDR3 DNA sequence: TGTGCTAGTGGTTTGGCAACCGGGACATCCTATACGCAGTATTTT. The chain couples TRBV12-5 to TRBJ2-3; D is perhaps TRBD1 (6 bases). V lost 1 base and J 7 bases, leaving 15 bases between the germline ends. There are 15 residues in the CDR3. The germline gives CDR1 LGHNT, CDR2 FRNRAP.

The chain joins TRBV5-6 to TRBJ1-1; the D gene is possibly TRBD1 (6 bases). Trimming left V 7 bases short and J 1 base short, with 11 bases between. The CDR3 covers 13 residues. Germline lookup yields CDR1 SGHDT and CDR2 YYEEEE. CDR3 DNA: TGTGCCAGCGCACGAGGGGGGAACACTGAAGCTTTCTTT. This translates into CASARGGNTEAFF.

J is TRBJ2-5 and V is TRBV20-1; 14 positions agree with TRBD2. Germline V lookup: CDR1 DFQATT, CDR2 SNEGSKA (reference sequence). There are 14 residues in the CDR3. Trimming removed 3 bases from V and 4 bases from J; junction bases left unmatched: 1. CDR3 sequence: CSASGLAGGETQYF. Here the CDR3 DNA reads TGCAGTGCTAGTGGACTAGCGGGGGGAGAGACCCAGTACTTC.

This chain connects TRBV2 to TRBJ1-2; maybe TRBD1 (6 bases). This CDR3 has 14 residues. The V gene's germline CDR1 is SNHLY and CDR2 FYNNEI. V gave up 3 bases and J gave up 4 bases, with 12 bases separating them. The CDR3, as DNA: TGTGCCAGCAGTGAGCTCCTGGGGGCCTATGGCTACACCTTC. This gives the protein CASSELLGAYGYTF.

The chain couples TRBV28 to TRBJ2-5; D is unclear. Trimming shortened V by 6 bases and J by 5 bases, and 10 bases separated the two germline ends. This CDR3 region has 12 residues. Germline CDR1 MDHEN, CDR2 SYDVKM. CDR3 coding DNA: TGTGCCAGCAGCTTCCTGCGGGAGACCCAGTACTTC. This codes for CASSFLRETQYF.

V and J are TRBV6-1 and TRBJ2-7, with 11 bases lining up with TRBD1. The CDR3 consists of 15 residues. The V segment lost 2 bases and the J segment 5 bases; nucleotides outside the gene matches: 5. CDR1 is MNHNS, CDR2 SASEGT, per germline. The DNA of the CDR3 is TGTGCCAGCAGTGAACAAGGACAGGGGGCGGACGAGCAGTACTTC. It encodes CASSEQGQGADEQYF.

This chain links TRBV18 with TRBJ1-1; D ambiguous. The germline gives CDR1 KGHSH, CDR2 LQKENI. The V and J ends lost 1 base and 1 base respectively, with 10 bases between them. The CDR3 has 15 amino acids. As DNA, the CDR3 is TGTGCCAGCTCACCACTTCTCGAGGGGAACACTGAAGCTTTCTTT. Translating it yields CASSPLLEGNTEAFF.